This passage covers 6 T cell receptor beta chains from one sample sequenced in a study of identical twins. Each CDR3 protein is one row after TCRdb ran MiXCR on the 5' RACE reads. This repertoire shows about 690,000 distinct CDR3 sequences, roughly 6.2% found once; its top ten account for 1.5% to 2%. The sequenced material came from naive T cells sorted from blood. The receptors stem from a man younger than 35 in good health.

Turning to this clonotype: Its ends do not fully match the called genes, so a read error is possible. The rearrangement uses TRBV28 and TRBJ2-3; 9 positions match TRBD1. This CDR3 is 14 amino acids long. Germline CDR1 and CDR2: MDHEN and SYDVKM. The CDR3 loop is CASSRTGAPDTQNF. The CDR3 DNA follows: TGTGCCAGCAGCCGGACAGGGGCTCCAGATACGCAGAATTTT.

A few counts support this clonotype. The V gene is TRBV30, the J gene TRBJ2-4, with 10 bases lining up with TRBD1. Trimming removed 3 bases from V and 3 bases from J; junction bases left unmatched: 5. The CDR3 has 15 residues. Germline V CDR1 and CDR2: GTSNPN, SVGIG (reference sequence). In DNA, the CDR3 is TGTGCCTGGAGACGACAGGGGGCAGACAAAAACATTCAGTACTTC. Protein: CAWRRQGADKNIQYF. Full variable domain (missing parts from reference TRBV30 and TRBJ2-4): SQTIHQWPATLVQPVGSPLSLECTVEGTSNPNLYWYRQAAGRGLQLLFYSVGIGQISSEVPQNLSASRPQDRQFILSSKKLLLSDSGFYLCAWRRQGADKNIQYFGAGTRLSVL.

This clonotype has at least ten counts. CDR3 nucleotide sequence: TGTGCCAGCAGCTTGGTAGCTTTAGCTTCCCCAGATACGCAGTATTTT. Translation: CASSLVALASPDTQYF. The J gene is TRBJ2-3, the V gene TRBV5-6, with D unresolved. Per germline, CDR1 SGHDT and CDR2 YYEEEE. Trimming shortened V by 0 bases and J by 4 bases, and 15 bases separated the two germline ends. The CDR3 covers 16 residues.

This clonotype was detected only a few times. The chain links TRBV12-3 or TRBV12-4 to TRBJ1-6; 7 bases agree with TRBD1. With 7 bases clipped from V and 7 bases from J, the junction kept 7 bases outside the gene matches. The CDR3 has 14 amino acids. The CDR3 nucleotides read TGTGCCAGCACCTCAGGACAGGAGAATTCACCCCTCCACTTT. Amino acid sequence: CASTSGQENSPLHF.

The rearrangement uses TRBV9 and TRBJ2-5, with 7 bases lining up with TRBD1. The CDR3 is 15 residues long. J gave up 4 bases and V 0 bases, and 6 bases lay outside the gene matches. CDR1 is SGDLS, CDR2 YYNGEE, per germline. The CDR3 is CASSVGDSNVETQYF. The CDR3 DNA reads as TGTGCCAGCAGCGTAGGGGACAGCAACGTAGAGACCCAGTACTTC.

This clonotype has ten or more counts. V usage is TRBV7-2 and J usage is TRBJ2-3; TRBD2 aligns across 7 bases. CDR1 and CDR2 (germline): SGHTA, FQGNSA. Trimming took 4 bases from V and 4 from J; bases not matched to a gene: 8. This CDR3 region has 15 residues. CDR3: CASSSSGGDSDTQYF. For the CDR3, the DNA is TGTGCCAGCAGCTCTAGCGGAGGGGATTCAGATACGCAGTATTTT.